This TCR beta chain is from a study of T-cell reconstitution after alpha-beta-depleted transplantation in children. Findings and caveats of the study: A year post-transplant, T-cell counts and diversity derived mostly from newly produced T cells. Recipient T cells and thymic progenitors that survived were the source of the high TCRbeta diversity seen at day 60 in some patients. The study reportedly traced alpha-beta T cells about two months after transplant to several hundred expanded graft clones.

Preparing the TCRbeta library involved the use of unique molecular identifiers. TCRdb reanalysed the PCR reads using MiXCR and keeps one entry per CDR3 protein. The data hold about 200,000 distinct CDR3 sequences, with 5.5% to 7% observed a single time. Deletions cut 7 bases from V and 1 base from J, with 10 bases between. The CDR3 length is 14 residues. Germline V gives CDR1 MNHEY, CDR2 SVGAGI. The sample holds many counts of this clonotype. The target antigen is unknown. Sequencing was performed on PBMCs, taken before TCRalphabeta/CD19-depleted stem cell transplant. The rearrangement links TRBV6-5 to TRBJ2-2; unclear D gene. The TCR was taken from a girl in the first two years of life with combined immunodeficiency, due to receive a stem cell transplant. The CDR3 bases are TGTGCCAGCAAATTCCGACTGAACACCGGGGAGCTGTTTTTT. Translating it yields CASKFRLNTGELFF.